A selection of T cell receptor beta chains follows, all from one sample in a study of blood T cell repertoires in COVID-19. The method was immunoSEQ multiplex PCR; TCRdb's version includes in-frame clones alone and lacks a portion of them. The data show about 59,000 clones, 75% to 85% seen once. The sample taken for sequencing was peripheral blood. These receptors originate from a man aged 60 to 69 with acute or convalescent COVID-19. Each CDR3 is given with its conserved first and last residue. Fields, in order: V gene, J gene, CDR3 length, CDR3 protein.

v_gene: TRBV19; j_gene: TRBJ1-1; len: 14; CDR3aa: CASSAQGDRTEAFF
v_gene: TRBV6-1; j_gene: TRBJ1-2; len: 15; CDR3aa: CASREDRGARGGYTF
v_gene: TRBV7-8; j_gene: TRBJ2-7; len: 18; CDR3aa: CASSLVGLAGGPSSEQYF
v_gene: TRBV9; j_gene: TRBJ2-1; len: 17; CDR3aa: CASSRTSGGSSYNEQFF
v_gene: TRBV28; j_gene: TRBJ1-5; len: 17; CDR3aa: CASSLRLEAGSNQPQHF
v_gene: TRBV19; j_gene: TRBJ1-6; len: 14; CDR3aa: CASTSDRDNSPLHF
v_gene: TRBV7-7; j_gene: TRBJ2-5; len: 14; CDR3aa: CASSVSGSQETQYF
v_gene: TRBV28; j_gene: TRBJ2-7; len: 14; CDR3aa: CASSPPAGLHEQYF
v_gene: TRBV4-1; j_gene: TRBJ1-2; len: 13; CDR3aa: CASSQGETTGYTF
v_gene: TRBV9; j_gene: TRBJ1-1; len: 15; CDR3aa: CASSVGGSVTTEAFF
v_gene: TRBV30; j_gene: TRBJ2-5; len: 15; CDR3aa: CAWNLGQGFRETQYF
v_gene: TRBV7-6; j_gene: TRBJ2-7; len: 15; CDR3aa: CASSLNPTDAYEQYF
v_gene: TRBV5-1; j_gene: TRBJ2-3; len: 15; CDR3aa: CASSLGSGVTDTQYF
v_gene: TRBV6-6; j_gene: TRBJ2-7; len: 12; CDR3aa: CASRQGAYEQYF
v_gene: TRBV20-1; j_gene: TRBJ2-3; len: 15; CDR3aa: CSASFELVGTDTQYF
v_gene: TRBV5-4; j_gene: TRBJ2-1; len: 12; CDR3aa: CASTGTRSEQFF
v_gene: TRBV7-6; j_gene: TRBJ2-5; len: 18; CDR3aa: CASSLVGTASGAGETQYF
v_gene: TRBV25-1; j_gene: TRBJ2-5; len: 16; CDR3aa: CASTNGRRERQETQYF
v_gene: TRBV2; j_gene: TRBJ1-5; len: 14; CDR3aa: CASSDSHSNQPQHF
v_gene: TRBV5-5; j_gene: TRBJ2-7; len: 15; CDR3aa: CASSPSGDRALQQYF
v_gene: TRBV28; j_gene: TRBJ2-1; len: 16; CDR3aa: CASSWSWEDSYNEQFF
v_gene: TRBV5-5; j_gene: TRBJ1-6; len: 17; CDR3aa: CASSAWGGTGVYSPLHF
v_gene: TRBV6-5; j_gene: TRBJ1-1; len: 13; CDR3aa: CASGSSQGTEAFF
v_gene: TRBV19; j_gene: TRBJ2-7; len: 14; CDR3aa: CASSIGSGTYEQYF
v_gene: TRBV28; j_gene: TRBJ1-3; len: 15; CDR3aa: CASSPPAGPGNTIYF
v_gene: TRBV3-1/TRBV3-2; j_gene: TRBJ2-5; len: 17; CDR3aa: CASSQDLDRGRSKTQYF
v_gene: TRBV15; j_gene: TRBJ2-1; len: 13; CDR3aa: CATSRDPTGEQFF
v_gene: TRBV21-1; j_gene: TRBJ1-5; len: 12; CDR3aa: CARDKGSQPQHF
v_gene: TRBV6-5; j_gene: TRBJ2-3; len: 15; CDR3aa: CASKPGGGQVDTQYF
v_gene: TRBV11-2; j_gene: TRBJ1-2; len: 16; CDR3aa: CASSSPRTVWNYGYTF
v_gene: TRBV7-2; j_gene: TRBJ1-3; len: 17; CDR3aa: CASSLVVLPGPGNTIYF
v_gene: TRBV4-2; j_gene: TRBJ1-2; len: 18; CDR3aa: CASSQDLLGTGANYGYTF
v_gene: TRBV27; j_gene: TRBJ2-7; len: 15; CDR3aa: CASSLRDSRSYEQYF
v_gene: TRBV21-1; j_gene: TRBJ1-4; len: 11; CDR3aa: CASSNGGKLFF
v_gene: TRBV19; j_gene: TRBJ1-1; len: 13; CDR3aa: CASKESTSTEAFF
v_gene: TRBV5-1; j_gene: TRBJ2-5; len: 16; CDR3aa: CASSRRAGTPEETQYF
v_gene: TRBV2; j_gene: TRBJ2-1; len: 15; CDR3aa: CASSRRQGSYNEQFF
v_gene: TRBV9; j_gene: TRBJ1-2; len: 16; CDR3aa: CASSVGSYGVLYGYTF
v_gene: TRBV14; j_gene: TRBJ2-3; len: 15; CDR3aa: CASSQTGGGRDTQYF
v_gene: TRBV5-1; j_gene: TRBJ1-1; len: 15; CDR3aa: CASSNGQGGNTEAFF
v_gene: TRBV2; j_gene: TRBJ1-6; len: 15; CDR3aa: CASNTGNRYNSPLHF
v_gene: TRBV19; j_gene: TRBJ2-2; len: 13; CDR3aa: CASTPLRVGELFF
v_gene: TRBV11-3; j_gene: TRBJ2-7; len: 12; CDR3aa: CASSRGGDEQYF
v_gene: TRBV7-3; j_gene: TRBJ1-2; len: 12; CDR3aa: CASSYEGDGYTF
v_gene: TRBV19; j_gene: TRBJ2-6; len: 15; CDR3aa: CASKGHYSGANVLTF
v_gene: TRBV4-1; j_gene: TRBJ2-1; len: 16; CDR3aa: CASSQALAGVYNEQFF
v_gene: TRBV16; j_gene: TRBJ2-2; len: 14; CDR3aa: CASSQAGSTGELFF
v_gene: TRBV7-2; j_gene: TRBJ2-7; len: 15; CDR3aa: CASSFASGPSYEQYF
v_gene: TRBV12-3/TRBV12-4; j_gene: TRBJ1-2; len: 13; CDR3aa: CASSWGQSRGYTF
v_gene: TRBV6-5; j_gene: TRBJ1-5; len: 14; CDR3aa: CASSQGAFGGPQHF
v_gene: TRBV6-6; j_gene: TRBJ1-2; len: 15; CDR3aa: CASSYPLAGRYGYTF
v_gene: TRBV6-6; j_gene: TRBJ1-1; len: 12; CDR3aa: CASSYGRTEAFF
v_gene: TRBV27; j_gene: TRBJ2-2; len: 15; CDR3aa: CASSLYGSATGELFF
v_gene: TRBV5-4; j_gene: TRBJ1-1; len: 16; CDR3aa: CASSFGRAQVNTEAFF
v_gene: TRBV12-5; j_gene: TRBJ2-5; len: 12; CDR3aa: CASGISVETQYF